This TCR beta chain was captured by sequencing in a study of OX40 agonist ivuxolimab in advanced cancers. Study at large: Patients with hepatocellular carcinoma, melanoma, renal cell or head and neck cancer made up the dose-escalation patients. Broader study findings: Still undetermined is the antigen specificity of the expanded peripheral T cells.

Between the trimmed V and J ends, which lost 6 bases and 10 bases, there was a span of 15 bases. The germline gives CDR1 MNHEY, CDR2 SVGAGI. This CDR3 is 12 amino acids long. Blood sampling was done at baseline, cycle 4 day 1, and cycle 7 day 1. Turning to this clone: As yet, its antigen is unknown.

Clones were read by immunoSEQ multiplex PCR, and TCRdb kept only the in-frame ones, dropping some. In the table there are 100,000 to 150,000 clones, 90% to 95% of which are singletons. Here the sequenced sample was CD4+ or CD8+ T cells sorted from blood, taken in a trial of the OX40 agonist ivuxolimab. This chain uses TRBV6-5 with TRBJ2-5, with D unclear. This sequence originates from an adult with an advanced solid tumor such as melanoma, head and neck, liver or kidney cancer. For the CDR3, the DNA is TGTGCCAGCAGCCCCAAAGGCCCAGACCAGTACTTC. Its protein product is CASSPKGPDQYF.